Detailed here is one TCR beta chain. What it binds is unknown. This sample was included in a study of cytomegalovirus exposure and HLA in healthy donors. In germline, CDR1 is LGHNA, CDR2 YSLEER. Trimming cost V 1 base and J 11 bases; bases outside gene matches: 10. This CDR3 spans 16 amino acids. Study-level points and caveats: Some segments of the V type, notably TRBV6-2 and TRBV6-3, were excluded as indistinguishable.

The PCR had 60 Vbeta and 13 Jbeta primers. Using immunoSEQ multiplex PCR, the repertoire was profiled, and TCRdb retains in-frame clones only, with some absent. The sample includes roughly 170,000 clones, roughly four fifths seen only once; the top ten take roughly 1.5%. This receptor was obtained from a man aged 50 or older in good health and CMV-seronegative. The specimen sequenced was PBMCs. This chain connects TRBV4-3 to TRBJ1-6, with TRBD1 matching 8 bases. The DNA for the CDR3 is TGCGCCAGCAGCCAAGCTGCGGACAGGGAGGGGGCACCCCTCCACTTT. Amino acid sequence: CASSQAADREGAPLHF.